The clone carrying this T cell receptor beta chain was observed a handful of times. Its antigen is unidentified. TCRdb reprocessed the 5' RACE reads via MiXCR and lists one record per CDR3 protein. Altogether about 90,000 distinct CDR3 sequences are present, roughly 9% being singletons, with the ten largest covering over 25%. The CDR3 extends over 16 amino acids. CDR1 and CDR2 from the germline V gene are MNHNS and SASEGT. Deletions cut 1 base from V and 1 base from J, with 14 bases between. This sample is drawn from a study of CD8 T cells in ankylosing spondylitis. Study-wide points: Under 10 highly homologous variants formed a TCR beta motif that appeared characteristic of ankylosing spondylitis blood. Reports say disease-linked clones showed up significantly more in matched ankylosing spondylitis synovial fluid. As for the disease-linked clones, they showed a CD8+ phenotype and occurred at relatively low frequencies in peripheral blood.

Sequenced sample: blood, either unsorted or a sorted T cell fraction (not recorded which). The clonotype was recovered from a male donor with ankylosing spondylitis. The chain joins TRBV6-1 to TRBJ2-7; D perhaps matches TRBD1 (6 bases). The CDR3 sequence: CASSEDVRGFSYEQYV. The CDR3 DNA reads TGTGCCAGCAGTGAAGATGTCAGGGGTTTTTCCTACGAGCAGTACGTC.